One and the same sample provided the 9 T cell receptor beta chains below, sequenced in a study of human T cells and chemical hapten exposure. A single record per CDR3 protein comes from TCRdb applying MiXCR to the RACE reads. The table includes fewer than 100,000 distinct CDR3 sequences, 9.3% detected once. Specified time point: patch test 2, 6 weeks after DPC sensitization. Sample treatment: therapeutic diphenylcyclopropenone sensitization with weekly scalp DPC. The input for sequencing was whole blood, taken in connection with sensitization to the hapten diphenylcyclopropenone (DPC). The receptor set was obtained from a woman between 35 and 50 years old with alopecia areata. Some clones in this sample may be carry-over from other donors' samples.

This clonotype is deemed medium-sized. The V call is TRBV4-3, the J call TRBJ1-6, with D possibly TRBD1 on 6 matching bases. The germline gives CDR1 LGHNA, CDR2 YSLEER. The CDR3 loop spans 15 amino acids. V was clipped by 3 bases and J by 7 bases, with 13 bases between them. CDR3 sequence reads: CASSQAGTPNSPLHF. The DNA of the CDR3 is TGCGCCAGCAGCCAGGCCGGGACACCCAATTCACCCCTCCACTTT.

This clonotype was picked up many times. The chain is built from TRBV20-1 and TRBJ1-2; D is unclear. V lost 0 bases and J 8 bases, leaving 10 bases between the germline ends. Germline CDR1 and CDR2: DFQATT and SNEGSKA (reference sequence). This CDR3 spans 12 amino acids. The DNA for the CDR3 is TGCAGTGCTAGAGATCTGCGCGAGGGCTACACCTTC. This sequence encodes CSARDLREGYTF.

With regard to this clonotype: A much larger clone lies one base from this, so it may be a read error. The CDR3 nucleotides read TGCGCCAGCAATACCGGGACCTTTTCTACAGAGCAGTACTTC. Translated: CASNTGTFSTEQYF. The rearrangement uses TRBV5-1 and TRBJ2-7; D may be TRBD1 or TRBD2 (5 bases each). Trimming removed 6 bases at V and 7 bases at J, with 20 bases between. This CDR3 spans 14 amino acids. CDR1 is SGHRS, CDR2 YFSETQ, per germline.

The chain uses TRBV12-3 or TRBV12-4 and TRBJ2-7, with TRBD1 as a possible D gene (5 bases). This CDR3 has 13 amino acids. Deletions cut 6 bases from V and 0 bases from J, with 9 bases between. The CDR3 nucleotides are TGTGCCAGCAGACGACAGAGCTCCTACGAGCAGTACTTC. Its protein product is CASRRQSSYEQYF.

This clonotype turned up a few times. The chain links TRBV5-6 to TRBJ1-2; tentatively, D is TRBD1 (6 bases). This CDR3 is 14 amino acids long. Trimming left V 5 bases short and J 4 bases short, with 15 bases between. CDR1 SGHDT and CDR2 YYEEEE come from the germline V gene. The CDR3: CASSPTGTPYGYTF. In DNA form, the CDR3 reads TGTGCCAGCAGTCCAACCGGGACACCCTATGGCTACACCTTC.

This chain links TRBV18 with TRBJ2-2; D remains unclear. Trimming stripped 3 bases from V and 7 bases from J, with 6 bases between. The CDR3 is 12 residues long. Germline V CDR1 and CDR2: KGHSH, LQKENI. CDR3 in DNA: TGTGCCAGCTCACCCCCCCGCGGGGAGCTGTTTTTT. Translating it yields CASSPPRGELFF.

This clonotype has a count of ten or more. V gene TRBV28 combines with J gene TRBJ2-7; D remains ambiguous. V lost 5 bases and J lost 4, with 12 bases in between. The germline gives CDR1 MDHEN, CDR2 SYDVKM. This CDR3 contains 13 residues. This CDR3 reads CASSPGSTYEQYF. DNA for the CDR3: TGTGCCAGCAGTCCCGGGTCCACTTACGAGCAGTACTTC.

This clonotype has just a few counts. This chain links TRBV2 with TRBJ2-4; D not resolved. The CDR3 sequence is 14 residues long. Deletions cut 7 bases from V and 7 bases from J, with 17 bases between. Germline CDR1 is SNHLY and CDR2 is FYNNEI. CDR3 loop: CASKRHQSGNIQYF. The CDR3 DNA reads TGTGCCAGCAAAAGACACCAGAGTGGCAACATTCAGTACTTC.

Note on this clonotype: A much larger clone differs by one base, so this may be a read error. The chain links TRBV7-6 to TRBJ2-3; 10 bases fit TRBD2. Trimming at V came to 5 bases and at J to 4 bases, leaving 12 bases not matched to a gene. This CDR3 region has 17 residues. The germline CDR1 and CDR2 sequences are SGHVS and FNYEAQ. Here the CDR3 reads CASSLRPSGSGSDTQYF. CDR3 DNA sequence: TGTGCCAGCAGCCTCCGTCCTAGCGGGAGTGGGTCAGATACGCAGTATTTT.